The clone carrying this T cell receptor beta chain was counted between two and nine times. Its antigen is unidentified. The PCR made use of 60 Vbeta and 13 Jbeta primers. TCRdb's table, derived via immunoSEQ multiplex PCR, lists solely in-frame clones and lacks some. The data hold about 120,000 clones, with 63% observed a single time. The sample originates from a study of cytomegalovirus exposure and HLA in healthy donors. The CDR3 is made up of 15 amino acids. Trimming took 4 bases from V and 4 from J; bases not matched to a gene: 4. Per germline, CDR1 SGHTS and CDR2 YDEGEE. Broader study findings: In all likelihood, a cluster of highly shared sequence variants was a sequencing artifact. Analyzed later, association rates of TCRs varied across HLA loci, with DRB1 most and HLA-C fewest.

Sample: PBMCs. The rearrangement joins TRBV5-8 to TRBJ2-4; 11 bases are a match to TRBD2. The origin of this receptor is a man aged 40-55 years in good health and CMV-seropositive. The CDR3 DNA is TGTGCCAGCAGCCGTGGGACTAGCGGAAAAAACATTCAGTACTTC. Translation gives CASSRGTSGKNIQYF.